The T cell receptor beta chain under discussion was sequenced for a study of blood T cell repertoires in COVID-19. Background on the study: The United States, Italy and Spain provided the acute and convalescent COVID-19 samples. From T cells, B-cell-depleted T cells, or PBMCs came the material, which was cDNA or gDNA.

V was clipped by 6 bases and J by 0 bases, with 19 bases between them. The CDR3 has 17 residues. CDR1 is SNHLY and CDR2 is FYNNEI in the germline V gene. Original data processing: The assay estimated nucleated cells by amplifying reference gene primers. Clones were sequenced by immunoSEQ multiplex PCR, and TCRdb holds only the in-frame ones, with some missing. The D gene and trimming were derived from the DNA, and the V and J assignments and clone size from that table. The sample lists 150,000 or so clones; nearly 80% were seen once. The chain combines TRBV2 with TRBJ2-3; possibly TRBD2 for D (6 bases). The source of this sequence is a man older than 75 with acute or convalescent COVID-19. Material: peripheral blood. CDR3 region: CASSETLPRGSTDTQYF. The DNA for the CDR3 is TGTGCCAGCAGCGAAACCCTCCCACGGGGGAGCACAGATACGCAGTATTTT.